These 15 T cell receptor beta chains were all obtained from the same sample, sequenced in a study of T cells in narcolepsy. Sequencing used immunoSEQ multiplex PCR; TCRdb keeps in-frame clones, though not all of them. The repertoire holds about 27,000 clones, with about 89% as singletons. Sequencing was performed on CD45RA- memory CD4+ T cells from PBMCs. The receptors here all came from a human donor with narcolepsy.

The chain recombines TRBV5-8 with TRBJ2-2, with D perhaps matching TRBD1 or TRBD2 (5 bases each). CDR3 length: 15 residues. The germline V and J ends were trimmed by 2 bases and 6 bases, with 14 bases remaining between them. CDR1 SGHTS and CDR2 YDEGEE come from the germline V gene. The CDR3 DNA reads as TGTGCCAGCAGCTTATGGGACGGGTCGGCCGGGGAGCTGTTTTTT. Protein: CASSLWDGSAGELFF.

This sequence joins TRBV10-3 and TRBJ2-3, with TRBD2 as a possible D gene (5 bases). V lost 7 bases and J 2 bases, leaving 13 bases between the germline ends. The CDR3 totals 14 residues. Germline V gene data show CDR1 as ENHRY and CDR2 as SYGVKD. CDR3 loop: CAIKSTGYTDTQYF. In nucleotides, the CDR3 is TGTGCCATCAAATCGACGGGGTACACAGATACGCAGTATTTT.

This sequence joins TRBV28 and TRBJ2-7, with D perhaps assigned TRBD1 or TRBD2 (5 bases each). Germline V gives CDR1 MDHEN, CDR2 SYDVKM. The germline V and J ends were trimmed by 8 bases and 2 bases, with 16 bases remaining between them. CDR3 length: 14 residues. The CDR3 reads CASAPGGRAYEQYV. The CDR3, as DNA: TGTGCCAGCGCCCCTGGAGGCAGGGCCTACGAGCAGTACGTC.

This chain joins TRBV19 and TRBJ1-2; unclear D gene. This CDR3 comprises 13 residues. The V end was cut by 2 bases, the J end by 8 bases, with 12 bases between. CDR1 and CDR2 (germline): LNHDA, SQIVND (reference sequence). The CDR3 coding sequence is TGTGCCAGTAGTATACGTCAGTTCCTGGGCTACACCTTC. This gives the protein CASSIRQFLGYTF.

The V gene is TRBV5-1, the J gene TRBJ2-5, with 10 bases lining up with TRBD1. Trimming at V came to 4 bases and at J to 9 bases, leaving 6 bases not matched to a gene. The CDR3 runs to 13 residues. Germline V gene sequence: CDR1 SGHRS, CDR2 YFSETQ. For the CDR3, the DNA is TGCGCCAGCAGCGGAGGACAGGGGGGGCCCCAGTACTTC. It yields the protein CASSGGQGGPQYF.

J is TRBJ1-5 and V is TRBV2; weak D call: TRBD1 (6 bases). This CDR3 comprises 15 residues. Looked up from germline, CDR1 is SNHLY and CDR2 is FYNNEI. Trimming cost V 1 base and J 11 bases, with 18 bases left between them. CDR3 coding DNA: TGTGCCAGCAGTGAAGGAGGGGGGGGGTCAGTGGCCCAGCATTTT. This translates into CASSEGGGGSVAQHF.

The V call is TRBV5-1, the J call TRBJ2-6, with 8 bases identical to TRBD2. CDR1 is SGHRS, CDR2 YFSETQ, per germline. The V gene end was trimmed by 4 bases and the J gene end by 2 bases; junction bases not matched to a gene: 2. This CDR3 is built from 15 residues. The CDR3 spells CASSPGRAGANVLTF. DNA for the CDR3: TGCGCCAGCAGCCCCGGGAGGGCTGGGGCCAACGTCCTGACTTTC.

This clone is medium-sized in the sample. V and J are TRBV27 and TRBJ2-7; TRBD2 is a possible D gene (5 bases). Trimming cost V 2 bases and J 6 bases, with 11 bases left between them. CDR1 MNHEY and CDR2 SMNVEV come from the germline V gene (reference sequence). The CDR3 contains 13 residues. The CDR3 coding sequence is TGTGCCAGCAGTTTACGTGAGGGTTTCGAGCAGTACTTC. It codes for CASSLREGFEQYF.

This clone appeared a few times. The rearrangement joins TRBV6-5 to TRBJ2-4; 7 positions match TRBD1. V trimming: 5 bases; J trimming: 7 bases; junction bases outside the gene matches: 5. The CDR3 is 13 amino acids. Germline-derived CDR1 and CDR2 are MNHEY and SVGAGI. The CDR3 DNA is TGTGCCAGCAGTAGCGACAGGGACAACATTCAGTACTTC. Residues: CASSSDRDNIQYF.

This chain uses TRBV5-6 with TRBJ1-6; 8 nucleotides line up with TRBD1. Germline lookup yields CDR1 SGHDT and CDR2 YYEEEE. The CDR3 totals 14 residues. Trimming took 3 bases from V and 6 from J; bases not matched to a gene: 2. CDR3 residues: CASSSGQVNSPLHF. CDR3 DNA sequence: TGTGCCAGCAGCTCGGGACAGGTTAATTCACCCCTCCACTTT.

The chain joins TRBV6-5 to TRBJ1-6; 9 bases line up with TRBD1. V was clipped by 7 bases and J by 12 bases; unmatched bases: 4. CDR1 MNHEY and CDR2 SVGAGI come from the germline V gene. The CDR3 is 12 residues long. The CDR3 region is CASTMTGGPLHF. The CDR3 DNA follows: TGTGCCAGCACCATGACAGGGGGACCCCTCCACTTT.

V and J are TRBV6-1 and TRBJ1-6; no clear D gene. CDR1 and CDR2 (germline): MNHNS, SASEGT. Trimming shortened V by 1 base and J by 4 bases, and 8 bases separated the two germline ends. This CDR3 is 15 amino acids long. For the CDR3, the DNA is TGTGCCAGCAGTGAAGTTTGGGTGTATAATTCACCCCTCCACTTT. It yields the protein CASSEVWVYNSPLHF.

The rearrangement joins TRBV5-1 to TRBJ1-2; weak D call: TRBD1 (5 bases). Trimming cost V 0 bases and J 5 bases, with 17 bases left between them. CDR1 and CDR2 from the germline V gene are SGHRS and YFSETQ. The CDR3 consists of 16 residues. CDR3 sequence: CASSLAFSGLGYGYTF. The CDR3 region has the DNA TGCGCCAGCAGCTTGGCGTTTTCGGGGCTAGGGTATGGCTACACCTTC.

The chain recombines TRBV11-2 with TRBJ1-6; perhaps TRBD1 as D (5 bases). Per germline, CDR1 SGHAT and CDR2 FQNNGV. V lost 3 bases to trimming and J lost 9 bases, with 9 bases between them. This CDR3 spans 13 amino acids. CDR3 loop: CASSFGASSPLHF. The CDR3 DNA sequence: TGTGCCAGCAGCTTTGGGGCGTCTTCACCCCTCCACTTT.

This clone was counted only a few times. The rearrangement links TRBV6-5 to TRBJ1-6, with no clear D. CDR3 length: 15 residues. CDR1 is MNHEY, CDR2 SVGAGI, per germline. V was trimmed by 2 bases and J by 9 bases, leaving 14 bases between them. This CDR3 reads CASSYAAALGSPLHF. CDR3 in DNA: TGTGCCAGCAGTTACGCGGCCGCCCTGGGTTCACCCCTCCACTTT.